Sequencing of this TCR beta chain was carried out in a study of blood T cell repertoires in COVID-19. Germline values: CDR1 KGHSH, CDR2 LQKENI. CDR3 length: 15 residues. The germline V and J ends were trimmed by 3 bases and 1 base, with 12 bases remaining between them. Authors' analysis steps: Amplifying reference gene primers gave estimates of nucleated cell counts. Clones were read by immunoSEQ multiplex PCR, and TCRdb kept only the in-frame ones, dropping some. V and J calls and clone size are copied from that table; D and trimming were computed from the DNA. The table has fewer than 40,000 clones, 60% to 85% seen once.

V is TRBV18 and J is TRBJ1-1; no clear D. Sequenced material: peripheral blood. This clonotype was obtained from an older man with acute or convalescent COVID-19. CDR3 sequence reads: CASSPGMEGNTEAFF. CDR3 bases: TGTGCCAGCTCACCGGGGATGGAGGGGAACACTGAAGCTTTCTTT. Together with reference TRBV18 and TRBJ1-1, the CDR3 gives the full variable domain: NAGVMQNPRHLVRRRGQEARLRCSPMKGHSHVYWYRQLPEEGLKFMVYLQKENIIDESGMPKERFSAEFPKEGPSILRIQQVVRGDSAAYFCASSPGMEGNTEAFFGQGTRLTVV.